The 26 T cell receptor beta chains in this list originate from one sample, sequenced in a study of cytomegalovirus exposure and HLA in healthy donors. It was with 60 Vbeta and 13 Jbeta primers that the PCR ran. Only in-frame clones appear in the TCRdb table, and some are missing; sequencing was by immunoSEQ multiplex PCR. Of 100,000 to 150,000 clones in the sample, 70% to 85% were seen once. Sequencing was carried out using PBMCs. The source is a man aged 50-60 years in good health and CMV-seronegative.

This chain joins TRBV6-5 and TRBJ1-2; D may be TRBD1 (5 bases). CDR3 length: 16 residues. V dropped 4 bases and J dropped 2 bases, with 17 bases sitting between them. Germline loops: CDR1 MNHEY, CDR2 SVGAGI. CDR3 bases: TGTGCCAGCAGTTCCCCTCGGGGTCGGGGGAACTATGGCTACACCTTC. Translating gives CASSSPRGRGNYGYTF.

The rearrangement links TRBV7-9 to TRBJ2-1; 11 bases map to TRBD2. The CDR3 has 16 amino acids. V gave up 2 bases and J gave up 9 bases; unmatched junction bases: 9. Germline loops: CDR1 SEHNR, CDR2 FQNEAQ (reference sequence). CDR3 amino acids: CASSLWVSGGVGEQFF. The CDR3 DNA reads as TGTGCCAGCAGCTTATGGGTTAGCGGGGGGGTAGGTGAGCAGTTCTTC.

CDR3 loop: CASSFDIPVEQYF. CDR3 nucleotide sequence: TGCGCCAGCAGCTTTGACATCCCCGTCGAGCAGTACTTC. The J gene is TRBJ2-7, the V gene TRBV5-1; D is unresolved. CDR3 size: 13 residues. Per germline, CDR1 SGHRS and CDR2 YFSETQ. V shed 2 bases and J shed 6 bases, with 12 bases lying between them.

This chain links TRBV2 with TRBJ1-2; TRBD1 matches at 7 bases. Trimming removed 6 bases from V and 0 bases from J; junction bases left unmatched: 4. The CDR3 has 14 amino acids. CDR1 and CDR2 (germline): SNHLY, FYNNEI. For the CDR3, the DNA is TGTGCCAGCAGGGGGACAGCAGCTAACTATGGCTACACCTTC. This sequence encodes CASRGTAANYGYTF.

The chain carries TRBV4-1 and TRBJ2-7, with 7 bases fitting TRBD1. The CDR3 runs 16 residues. Germline CDR1 reads MGHRA; CDR2 reads YSYEKL. Trimming at V came to 0 bases and at J to 2 bases, leaving 7 bases not matched to a gene. For the CDR3, the DNA is TGCGCCAGCAGCCAAGAGGAGACAGGGATCACCTACGAGCAGTACTTC. Residues: CASSQEETGITYEQYF.

The rearrangement joins TRBV9 to TRBJ2-7; TRBD1 is a possible D gene (6 bases). CDR3 size: 15 residues. Deletions cut 2 bases from V and 4 bases from J, with 16 bases between. Germline-derived CDR1 and CDR2 are SGDLS and YYNGEE. The chain's CDR3 is CASSVDSGQLYEQYF. CDR3 sequence (DNA): TGTGCCAGCAGCGTTGACTCGGGACAACTGTACGAGCAGTACTTC.

The rearrangement uses TRBV6-1 and TRBJ2-6; D not certain. The CDR3 contains 14 residues. V was trimmed by 5 bases and J by 4 bases, leaving 9 bases between them. Germline V gives CDR1 MNHNS, CDR2 SASEGT. This CDR3 is CASSTVLGANVLTF. CDR3 DNA sequence: TGTGCCAGCAGTACAGTGTTGGGGGCCAACGTCCTGACTTTC.

The chain carries TRBV13 and TRBJ1-2; no clear D gene. Deletions cut 2 bases from V and 3 bases from J, with 7 bases between. Per the germline V gene, CDR1 is PRHDT and CDR2 is FYEKMQ (reference sequence). The CDR3 runs to 13 residues. CDR3 protein: CASSLNVDYGYTF. In DNA, the CDR3 is TGTGCCAGCAGCTTAAATGTAGACTATGGCTACACCTTC. The full variable domain, rest sourced from reference TRBV13 and TRBJ1-2, is AAGVIQSPRHLIKEKRETATLKCYPIPRHDTVYWYQQGPGQDPQFLISFYEKMQSDKGSIPDRFSAQQFSDYHSELNMSSLELGDSALYFCASSLNVDYGYTFGSGTRLTVV.

This clone was observed a few times. The chain has TRBV6-5 and TRBJ2-4, with D possibly matching TRBD1 (8 bases). In germline, CDR1 is MNHEY, CDR2 SVGAGI. V lost 8 bases to trimming and J lost 3 bases, with 14 bases between them. This CDR3 spans 14 amino acids. The CDR3 is CASQGAGVKNIQYF. CDR3 coding DNA: TGTGCCAGCCAGGGGGCGGGGGTCAAAAACATTCAGTACTTC.

This chain joins TRBV7-9 and TRBJ1-5; 8 nucleotides align to TRBD1. CDR1 and CDR2 (germline): SEHNR, FQNEAQ (reference sequence). This CDR3 spans 15 amino acids. With 5 bases clipped from V and 0 bases from J, the junction kept 3 bases outside the gene matches. This chain's CDR3 is CASSEGQDSNQPQHF. CDR3 nucleotides: TGTGCCAGCAGCGAGGGACAGGATAGCAATCAGCCCCAGCATTTT.

This clone was seen a handful of times. The gene calls are TRBV6-1 and TRBJ1-2; 7 nucleotides align to TRBD1. V dropped 2 bases and J dropped 7; count of bases not matched to a gene: 19. This CDR3 comprises 18 residues. The germline CDR1 and CDR2 sequences are MNHNS and SASEGT. The CDR3: CASSEIGGTENDARGYTF. CDR3 nucleotides: TGTGCCAGCAGTGAAATTGGAGGGACAGAGAACGACGCGCGTGGCTACACCTTC.

The chain combines TRBV7-2 with TRBJ2-7; 8 bases agree with TRBD2. Germline V CDR1 and CDR2: SGHTA, FQGNSA. The V gene end was trimmed by 0 bases and the J gene end by 2 bases; junction bases not matched to a gene: 6. This CDR3 is 16 amino acids long. CDR3 loop: CASSLARGGRPYEQYF. In nucleotides, the CDR3 is TGTGCCAGCAGCTTAGCTCGGGGGGGCCGCCCCTACGAGCAGTACTTC.

This clone was counted between two and nine times. The gene calls are TRBV2 and TRBJ2-7; 7 bases align to TRBD1. The CDR3 runs to 14 residues. The J segment lost 2 bases and the V segment lost 7 bases, leaving 8 bases of the junction unmatched. Germline V gene sequence: CDR1 SNHLY, CDR2 FYNNEI. The CDR3 sequence: CASKPGGQPYEQYF. CDR3 nucleotides: TGTGCCAGCAAACCAGGGGGACAGCCCTACGAGCAGTACTTC.

The chain recombines TRBV15 with TRBJ1-1; TRBD1 might be the D (6 bases). The CDR3 totals 15 residues. The germline V gene has CDR1 LNHNV and CDR2 YYDKDF (reference sequence). The ends were cut back, 6 bases at V and 1 base at J, with 15 bases in the middle. The CDR3 spells CATRSSGVSNTEAFF. As DNA, the CDR3 is TGTGCCACCAGGAGCTCAGGGGTCTCGAACACTGAAGCTTTCTTT. Variable domain in full (rest from reference TRBV15 and TRBJ1-1): DAMVIQNPRYQVTQFGKPVTLSCSQTLNHNVMYWYQQKSSQAPKLLFHYYDKDFNNEADTPDNFQSRRPNTSFCFLDIRSPGLGDTAMYLCATRSSGVSNTEAFFGQGTRLTVV.

This clone appeared a single time. This rearrangement joins TRBV30 to TRBJ1-5; no firm D call. CDR3 length: 15 amino acids. The V gene lost 2 bases and the J gene lost 4 bases, with 15 bases spanning the gap. CDR1 is GTSNPN, CDR2 SVGIG, per germline (reference sequence). The CDR3 loop reads CAWSFGGLGNQPQHF. In DNA form, the CDR3 reads TGTGCCTGGAGTTTTGGAGGGTTAGGGAATCAGCCCCAGCATTTT.

This sequence joins TRBV19 and TRBJ2-1; 10 bases match TRBD1. The ends lost 6 bases at V and 7 bases at J; junction bases unmatched: 3. The CDR3 is made up of 13 amino acids. Germline V gives CDR1 LNHDA, CDR2 SQIVND (reference sequence). For the CDR3, the DNA is TGTGCCAGTAGGACAGGGGGCCAGAATGAGCAGTTCTTC. This gives the protein CASRTGGQNEQFF. The full variable domain, with the rest looked up from reference TRBV19 and TRBJ2-1, is DGGITQSPKYLFRKEGQNVTLSCEQNLNHDAMYWYRQDPGQGLRLIYYSQIVNDFQKGDIAEGYSVSREKKESFPLTVTSAQKNPTAFYLCASRTGGQNEQFFGPGTRLTVL.

The chain joins TRBV4-1 to TRBJ2-1; TRBD2 aligns across 8 bases. V lost 4 bases, J lost 8 bases, and 10 bases stayed unmatched. The germline gives CDR1 MGHRA, CDR2 YSYEKL. The CDR3 has 15 residues. The DNA of the CDR3 is TGCGCCAGCAGCCTCGGGACTAGAGGCAAGGATGAGCAGTTCTTC. Protein product: CASSLGTRGKDEQFF.

For the CDR3, the DNA is TGTGCCAGCAGCTTAGGGACCGGGACAAACTATGGCTACACCTTC. It encodes CASSLGTGTNYGYTF. The chain links TRBV7-9 to TRBJ1-2, with a weak D call TRBD1 (6 bases). Germline-derived CDR1 and CDR2 are SEHNR and FQNEAQ (reference sequence). Deletions cut 1 base from V and 2 bases from J, with 11 bases between. The CDR3 totals 15 residues.

The chain carries TRBV4-1 and TRBJ1-2, with TRBD1 matching over 10 bases. There are 14 residues in the CDR3. Germline CDR1 MGHRA, CDR2 YSYEKL. Losses at the gene ends were 1 base for V and 6 bases for J; bases not matched to a gene: 2. CDR3 sequence (DNA): TGCGCCAGCAGCCAAGTAGGGACAGGGGATGGCTACACCTTC. This sequence encodes CASSQVGTGDGYTF.

The CDR3: CASSPGQGFGEQYF. The CDR3 region has the DNA TGTGCCAGCAGCCCCGGACAGGGGTTTGGGGAGCAGTACTTC. The rearrangement links TRBV6-5 to TRBJ2-7, with 9 bases aligning to TRBD1. Trimming at V came to 6 bases and at J to 7 bases, leaving 10 bases not matched to a gene. The CDR3 covers 14 residues. CDR1 is MNHEY and CDR2 is SVGAGI in the germline V gene.

The chain joins TRBV7-2 to TRBJ2-5, with D possibly TRBD1 on 6 matching bases. The J call could be wrong; TRBJ2-7 is a better fit for the DNA end. Germline assignment: CDR1 SGHTA and CDR2 FQGNSA. This CDR3 is built from 15 residues. The CDR3 sequence is CASSPGQLLSYEQYF. CDR3 in DNA: TGTGCCAGCAGCCCCGGACAGCTTCTCTCCTACGAGCAGTACTTC.

The rearrangement joins TRBV6-6 to TRBJ1-5, with D possibly matching TRBD1 (5 bases). Between the trimmed V and J ends, which lost 10 bases and 4 bases, there was a span of 11 bases. This CDR3 region has 12 residues. Germline V lookup: CDR1 MNHNY, CDR2 SVGAGI (reference sequence). The CDR3 region is CATSGANQPQHF. CDR3 DNA sequence: TGTGCCACCTCTGGGGCGAATCAGCCCCAGCATTTT.

The chain is built from TRBV27 and TRBJ2-6, with a tentative D call TRBD1 (6 bases). The CDR3 spans 17 residues. Germline assignment: CDR1 MNHEY and CDR2 SMNVEV (reference sequence). Deletions cut 7 bases from V and 2 bases from J, with 18 bases between. CDR3 sequence: CASTYRESRAGANVLTF. CDR3 DNA sequence: TGTGCCAGCACCTACAGGGAGAGTCGGGCTGGGGCCAACGTCCTGACTTTC.

This clone was seen a single time. The CDR3 DNA sequence: TGTGCCAGCAGCTGGACTAGCGGGGGGGCCCTCCTCGCCGGGGAGCTGTTTTTT. It translates to CASSWTSGGALLAGELFF. The chain uses TRBV7-9 and TRBJ2-2; 15 bases agree with TRBD2. The germline CDR1 and CDR2 sequences are SEHNR and FQNEAQ (reference sequence). This CDR3 has 18 amino acids. Trimming at V came to 4 bases and at J to 6 bases, leaving 9 bases not matched to a gene.

This clone was seen more than once but under ten times. The rearrangement joins TRBV29-1 to TRBJ2-5; D not resolved. This CDR3 is 12 amino acids long. V gave up 8 bases and J gave up 5 bases, with 15 bases separating them. Per the germline V gene, CDR1 is SQVTM and CDR2 is ANQGSEA. CDR3 residues: CSFHREWETQYF. DNA for the CDR3: TGCAGCTTCCACAGAGAGTGGGAGACCCAGTACTTC. The full variable domain, with the rest looked up from reference TRBV29-1 and TRBJ2-5, is SAVISQKPSRDICQRGTSLTIQCQVDSQVTMMFWYRQQPGQSLTLIATANQGSEATYESGFVIDKFPISRPNLTFSTLTVSNMSPEDSSIYLCSFHREWETQYFGPGTRLLVL.

CDR3 amino acids: CASSPRDRLTDTQYF. CDR3 nucleotides: TGTGCCAGCAGCCCCCGCGACAGGCTCACAGATACGCAGTATTTT. J is TRBJ2-3 and V is TRBV7-9; D is perhaps TRBD1 (6 bases). Looked up from germline, CDR1 is SEHNR and CDR2 is FQNEAQ (reference sequence). Trimming cost V 5 bases and J 2 bases, with 14 bases left between them. The CDR3 runs to 15 residues.